This T cell receptor beta chain was obtained from a study of T cells in Graves' hyperthyroidism and ophthalmopathy. Study-wide points: Ophthalmopathy was predicted by the model a median of about 6.5 months ahead of onset. Most clonotypes expanded in the thyroid (above 0.001) were also present in blood.

Across 18 months, stable Graves' hyperthyroidism was marked by no progression to ophthalmopathy. Amplification of TCR beta CDR3 regions was performed using RNA transcripts as template. An initial round of RT-PCR targeting the TCR CDR3 relied on the HTBI primer set. Via MiXCR, TCRdb re-called the multiplex PCR reads, giving one row per CDR3 protein. The sample lists approximately 360,000 distinct CDR3 sequences, 25% occurring once. This clonotype was counted ten times or more. The antigen is undetermined. The germline gives CDR1 SGHTA, CDR2 FQGTGA. Trimming removed 2 bases at V and 1 base at J, with 11 bases between. The CDR3 is 15 residues long.

The material sequenced was blood. The chain joins TRBV7-3 to TRBJ2-5; perhaps TRBD1 as D (6 bases). The receptor's source is a man in his forties or fifties with Graves' hyperthyroidism. This CDR3 is CASSLQGLGQETQYF. CDR3 in DNA: TGTGCCAGCAGCTTACAGGGGCTGGGCCAAGAGACCCAGTACTTC.